The rows below give T cell receptor beta chains drawn from one sample of a study of control samples from healthy donors and cancer patients. Assay used: immunoSEQ multiplex PCR; TCRdb lists only in-frame clones, some missing. Of over 120,000 clones detected, roughly 94% appear once; the ten largest clones hold over 12%. The specimen was PBMCs. Receptors were obtained from a man in his sixties with colorectal cancer. CDR3s include the opening cysteine and the closing phenylalanine or tryptophan. Each record gives: J gene, V gene, CDR3 protein.

j_call: TRBJ1-6; v_call: TRBV19; cdr3_aa: CASSSPGKGSPLHF
j_call: TRBJ1-4; v_call: TRBV29-1; cdr3_aa: CSAERAGTEKLFF
j_call: TRBJ2-7; v_call: TRBV2; cdr3_aa: CASSGSSYEQYF
j_call: TRBJ2-2; v_call: TRBV4-3; cdr3_aa: CASSPRVTGELFF
j_call: TRBJ1-1; v_call: TRBV30; cdr3_aa: CAWSVGGSTEAFF
j_call: TRBJ1-1; v_call: TRBV19; cdr3_aa: CASSIGIPVGTEAFF
j_call: TRBJ1-2; v_call: TRBV18; cdr3_aa: CASSVTGTLYHGYTF
j_call: TRBJ1-6; v_call: TRBV6-5; cdr3_aa: CASSYRPNSPLHF
j_call: TRBJ1-5; v_call: TRBV12-3/TRBV12-4; cdr3_aa: CASSLGQPQHF
j_call: TRBJ1-5; v_call: TRBV19; cdr3_aa: CASSRQVWNQPQHF
j_call: TRBJ2-7; v_call: TRBV7-9; cdr3_aa: CASSSEGHGRFEQYF
j_call: TRBJ2-3; v_call: TRBV4-2; cdr3_aa: CASSQDRRGGDTQYF
j_call: TRBJ1-2; v_call: TRBV2; cdr3_aa: CASRSGTANYGYTF